The clone carrying this T cell receptor beta chain occurred many times. Newly diagnosed hyperthyroidism donors, aged 18 to 65, duration under 2 months. RNA transcripts yielded amplified TCR beta CDR3 regions. After a first-round RT-PCR with HTBI primers, a second-round multiplex PCR was run. A single record per CDR3 protein comes from TCRdb applying MiXCR to the multiplex PCR reads. The sample lists approximately 380,000 distinct CDR3 sequences, around 21% occurring once. This record comes from a study of Graves' ophthalmopathy and Graves' hyperthyroidism. This sequence originates from a woman aged 18-35 years with stable Graves' hyperthyroidism. The specimen sequenced was peripheral blood.

The CDR3 sequence is CASIPLPGTNQETQYF. CDR3 in DNA: TGTGCCAGCATCCCTTTACCCGGGACTAACCAAGAGACCCAGTACTTC. This sequence joins TRBV28 and TRBJ2-5; 7 positions agree with TRBD2. V gave up 7 bases and J gave up 0 bases; unmatched junction bases: 11. The CDR3 totals 16 residues. CDR1 and CDR2 from the germline V gene are MDHEN and SYDVKM.